One sample yielded the 30 T cell receptor beta chains listed below, sequenced in a study of response to subunit inactivated influenza vaccine (dated by TCRdb to between 2017 and 2018). The receptor library was made with RT-PCR. The instrument given in TCRdb is Illumina HiSeq 2500. Clones were called with MiXCR by TCRdb after fastp trimmed the public reads at Q25, and only in-frame beta chains were retained. Each record represents a unique CDR3 protein, reported with the most common genes and DNA among its rows. For this sample there are fewer than 550,000 distinct CDR3 sequences; approximately 24% appear just once. The ten largest clones add up to around 2% of the sample. The material was CD4+ T cells sorted from PBMCs, obtained around 5 days after vaccination. The origin of the receptors is a man in his fifties who received an inactivated influenza vaccine. Donor details come from another sample of the same person, matched by shared clones.

V usage is TRBV30 and J usage is TRBJ2-1; the D is unclear. In germline, CDR1 is GTSNPN, CDR2 SVGIG (reference sequence). This CDR3 has 12 residues. Trimming stripped 0 bases from V and 8 bases from J, with 8 bases between. The CDR3 spells CAWSVSTDEQFF. The DNA of the CDR3 is TGTGCCTGGAGTGTATCAACTGATGAGCAGTTCTTC.

The CDR3 is CASSRGAGTTDTQYF. The CDR3, as DNA: TGCGCCAGCAGCCGAGGAGCGGGTACCACAGATACGCAGTATTTT. This rearrangement joins TRBV5-1 to TRBJ2-3; tentatively, D is TRBD2 (6 bases). Trimming pared 4 bases from V and 2 bases from J, leaving 14 bases between. This CDR3 spans 15 amino acids. Germline V gene data show CDR1 as SGHRS and CDR2 as YFSETQ.

V is TRBV7-3 and J is TRBJ2-1, with D unclear. CDR3 length: 13 residues. CDR1 is SGHTA, CDR2 FQGTGA, per germline. V was trimmed by 0 bases and J by 7 bases, leaving 7 bases between them. The CDR3, as DNA: TGTGCCAGCAGCTTAACGTATCGTAATGAGCAGTTCTTC. This encodes CASSLTYRNEQFF.

The chain recombines TRBV7-2 with TRBJ2-3, with 8 nucleotides matching TRBD2. This CDR3 contains 14 residues. The V and J ends lost 5 bases and 4 bases, in that order; junction bases with no gene match: 5. Germline-derived CDR1 and CDR2 are SGHTA and FQGNSA. CDR3 loop: CASSMTSVADTQYF. For the CDR3, the DNA is TGTGCCAGCAGCATGACTAGCGTTGCAGATACGCAGTATTTT. Full variable domain (missing parts from reference TRBV7-2 and TRBJ2-3): GAGVSQSPSNKVTEKGKDVELRCDPISGHTALYWYRQSLGQGLEFLIYFQGNSAPDKSGLPSDRFSAERTGGSVSTLTIQRTQQEDSAVYLCASSMTSVADTQYFGPGTRLTVL.

This chain joins TRBV20-1 and TRBJ1-1, with D possibly being TRBD1 (5 bases). The ends were cut back, 5 bases at V and 1 base at J, with 11 bases in the middle. This CDR3 has 13 amino acids. The germline CDR1 and CDR2 sequences are DFQATT and SNEGSKA (reference sequence). CDR3 coding DNA: TGCAGTGCTCCCAGTAGGGGGAACACTGAAGCTTTCTTT. The encoded protein is CSAPSRGNTEAFF.

This clonotype was observed a handful of times. The chain couples TRBV20-1 to TRBJ1-4; D gene ambiguous. The germline V gene encodes CDR1 DFQATT and CDR2 SNEGSKA (reference sequence). V was clipped by 0 bases and J by 1 base, with 9 bases between them. This CDR3 comprises 15 residues. The CDR3 DNA follows: TGCAGTGCTAGAGATTGGGAATTAACTAATGAAAAACTGTTTTTT. Its translation is CSARDWELTNEKLFF.

V and J are TRBV7-9 and TRBJ2-2; D call uncertain. CDR1 is SEHNR, CDR2 FQNEAQ, per germline (reference sequence). Trimming took 3 bases from V and 3 from J, leaving 11 bases between them. The CDR3 totals 15 residues. In DNA, the CDR3 is TGTGCCAGCAGCTTCCTCCGGACGGACACCGGGGAGCTGTTTTTT. It translates to CASSFLRTDTGELFF.

This chain links TRBV6-2 or TRBV6-3 with TRBJ2-7; TRBD1 agrees at 10 bases. Trimming at V came to 6 bases and at J to 0 bases, leaving 8 bases not matched to a gene. CDR1 and CDR2 from the germline V gene are MNHEY and SVGEGT. The CDR3 spans 16 residues. CDR3 sequence reads: CASRGTGARSSYEQYF. The CDR3 DNA follows: TGTGCCAGCAGAGGGACAGGGGCAAGGAGCTCCTACGAGCAGTACTTC.

This chain uses TRBV10-3 with TRBJ2-4; D may correspond to TRBD1 or TRBD2 (6 bases each). V was clipped by 2 bases and J by 7 bases, with 15 bases between them. CDR3 length equals 15 residues. The germline V gene encodes CDR1 ENHRY and CDR2 SYGVKD. The CDR3, as DNA: TGTGCCATCAGTGAGAGGGGGGCAGGGGTGAACATTCAGTACTTC. Protein product: CAISERGAGVNIQYF.

This clonotype appeared a few times. V gene TRBV29-1 combines with J gene TRBJ2-3; D is perhaps TRBD1 or TRBD2 (5 bases each). CDR3 length: 13 residues. The germline gives CDR1 SQVTM, CDR2 ANQGSEA. The ends were cut back, 6 bases at V and 2 bases at J, with 12 bases in the middle. Here the CDR3 DNA reads TGCAGCGTAACCGGGACCATCACAGATACGCAGTATTTT. This codes for CSVTGTITDTQYF.

In regard to this clonotype: One junction end disagrees with the germline gene, perhaps due to a read error. The chain combines TRBV20-1 with TRBJ2-7, with a weak D call TRBD2 (6 bases). Per germline, CDR1 DFQATT and CDR2 SNEGSKA (reference sequence). The CDR3 is 14 residues long. The CDR3 reads CSAREIAEVSLSHF. In nucleotides, the CDR3 is TGCAGTGCTAGAGAAATAGCGGAGGTCTCCCTTTCTCACTTC.

On this clonotype: One end of the junction fails to match germline, which may point to a read error. The chain recombines TRBV5-5 with TRBJ2-5; 10 positions match TRBD1. The CDR3 is 16 amino acids. Germline V gives CDR1 SGHKS, CDR2 YYEKEE (reference sequence). CDR3 region: CASSRGTGARGETRYF. The DNA for the CDR3 is TGTGCCAGCAGCCGGGGGACAGGGGCTCGGGGAGAGACCCGGTACTTC.

This clonotype was recorded a few times. The CDR3 nucleotides read TGCAGTGCTAGTTTGGCCCCCGGGGAGCTGTTTTTT. Its protein is CSASLAPGELFF. V gene TRBV20-1 combines with J gene TRBJ2-2, with D unclear. V gave up 3 bases and J gave up 6 bases, with 8 bases separating them. Germline values: CDR1 DFQATT, CDR2 SNEGSKA (reference sequence). The CDR3 loop spans 12 amino acids.

This clonotype appeared a few times. The V call is TRBV28, the J call TRBJ2-1, with D possibly matching TRBD1 (6 bases). The CDR3 has 13 amino acids. The germline CDR1 and CDR2 sequences are MDHEN and SYDVKM. The V end was cut by 2 bases, the J end by 7 bases, with 9 bases between. DNA of the CDR3: TGTGCCAGCAGTTTACCTCAGGGGAATGAGCAGTTCTTC. Protein sequence: CASSLPQGNEQFF.

This clonotype was found a few times. The chain recombines TRBV5-1 with TRBJ2-7, with 7 bases fitting TRBD1. CDR1 is SGHRS, CDR2 YFSETQ, per germline. Losses at the gene ends were 1 base for V and 0 bases for J; bases not matched to a gene: 7. The CDR3 spans 16 residues. CDR3 DNA: TGCGCCAGCAGCTTGAAGGCCGGGACAGCCTCCTACGAGCAGTACTTC. It codes for CASSLKAGTASYEQYF.

This rearrangement joins TRBV29-1 to TRBJ2-1; D possibly corresponds to TRBD2 (5 bases). There are 10 residues in the CDR3. Germline V lookup: CDR1 SQVTM, CDR2 ANQGSEA. V gave up 0 bases and J gave up 12 bases, with 6 bases separating them. The CDR3 protein is CSVEEGRQFF. CDR3 DNA sequence: TGCAGCGTTGAAGAGGGGAGGCAGTTCTTC.

This clonotype was seen a handful of times. The chain couples TRBV29-1 to TRBJ2-2, with 13 bases aligning to TRBD2. Germline loops: CDR1 SQVTM, CDR2 ANQGSEA. Germline trimming cut 6 bases from V and 0 bases from J; bases unmatched to any gene: 16. The length of the CDR3 is 20 residues. The DNA for the CDR3 is TGCAGCGTCGTCTTGGACGGACTAGCGGGAGAGGGGACGAACACCGGGGAGCTGTTTTTT. As protein: CSVVLDGLAGEGTNTGELFF.

In this sample, this clonotype turned up a few times. The gene calls are TRBV20-1 and TRBJ2-3, with D tentatively TRBD1 (5 bases). In germline, CDR1 is DFQATT, CDR2 SNEGSKA (reference sequence). V was cut by 0 bases and J by 2 bases, with 9 bases left in between. The CDR3 extends over 14 amino acids. The CDR3 is CSARDQGFTDTQYF. CDR3 nucleotide sequence: TGCAGTGCTAGAGATCAGGGCTTCACAGATACGCAGTATTTT.

This clonotype has ten or more counts. The chain links TRBV4-3 to TRBJ2-3, with D maybe TRBD2 (5 bases). From germline, CDR1 is LGHNA and CDR2 YSLEER. The V end was cut by 0 bases, the J end by 2 bases, with 12 bases between. The length of the CDR3 is 16 residues. The CDR3 sequence is CASSQDFRGSTDTQYF. CDR3 DNA: TGCGCCAGCAGCCAAGATTTTCGGGGATCCACAGATACGCAGTATTTT.

V is TRBV19 and J is TRBJ2-5; no reliable D call. The germline V gene encodes CDR1 LNHDA and CDR2 SQIVND (reference sequence). The ends were cut back, 1 base at V and 2 bases at J, with 11 bases in the middle. The CDR3 totals 15 residues. This chain's CDR3 is CASSIVLGPQETQYF. In nucleotides, the CDR3 is TGTGCCAGTAGTATAGTTTTAGGGCCACAAGAGACCCAGTACTTC.

This rearrangement joins TRBV15 to TRBJ2-7; no definite D call. The germline CDR1 and CDR2 sequences are LNHNV and YYDKDF (reference sequence). V gave up 5 bases and J gave up 2 bases, with 19 bases separating them. The CDR3 runs to 16 residues. CDR3 sequence reads: CATSGNHRTLAYEQYF. CDR3 DNA sequence: TGTGCCACCAGCGGAAATCATAGGACGTTAGCCTACGAGCAGTACTTC.

This clonotype was counted between two and nine times. V and J are TRBV9 and TRBJ2-3; TRBD2 matches at 11 bases. CDR1 is SGDLS, CDR2 YYNGEE, per germline. J lost 2 bases, V lost 3 bases, and 5 bases had no gene match. This CDR3 has 16 residues. This CDR3 is CASSGTSGGLTDTQYF. CDR3 in DNA: TGTGCCAGCAGCGGAACTAGCGGGGGACTCACAGATACGCAGTATTTT. Complete variable domain (other parts from reference TRBV9 and TRBJ2-3): DSGVTQTPKHLITATGQRVTLRCSPRSGDLSVYWYQQSLDQGLQFLIQYYNGEERAKGNILERFSAQQFPDLHSELNLSSLELGDSALYFCASSGTSGGLTDTQYFGPGTRLTVL.

This rearrangement joins TRBV5-6 to TRBJ1-2, with a tentative D call TRBD1 (6 bases). This CDR3 is 15 amino acids long. The V end lost 1 base, the J end lost 0 bases, and 10 bases lay between the germline ends. Per germline, CDR1 SGHDT and CDR2 YYEEEE. The CDR3 DNA is TGTGCCAGCAGCTTGAGCAGGGGAGCTAACTATGGCTACACCTTC. Translation gives CASSLSRGANYGYTF.

The rearrangement joins TRBV12-3 or TRBV12-4 to TRBJ1-5; D remains unclear. V lost 5 bases to trimming and J lost 5 bases, with 10 bases between them. This CDR3 has 13 residues. As DNA, the CDR3 is TGTGCCAGCAGTAAGGGTCCCCATCAGCCCCAGCATTTT. Encoded protein: CASSKGPHQPQHF.

This rearrangement joins TRBV7-2 to TRBJ2-2; a weak D match, TRBD2 (6 bases). Between the trimmed V and J ends, which lost 4 bases and 4 bases, there was a span of 10 bases. This CDR3 has 14 amino acids. Germline CDR1 SGHTA, CDR2 FQGNSA. CDR3 DNA: TGTGCCAGCAGCTATACTAGCAGCACCGGGGAGCTGTTTTTT. It yields the protein CASSYTSSTGELFF.

The chain couples TRBV25-1 to TRBJ2-4; D is unresolved. Between the trimmed V and J ends, which lost 3 bases and 3 bases, there was a span of 9 bases. The CDR3 totals 14 residues. Germline lookup yields CDR1 MGHDK and CDR2 SYGVNS. The CDR3 spells CASSETGIKNIQYF. In DNA form, the CDR3 reads TGTGCCAGCAGTGAGACGGGCATCAAAAACATTCAGTACTTC.

This clonotype was counted a few times. A read error may account for a junction end that differs from germline. The CDR3, as DNA: TGTGCCAGCAATTTACAGGGCCAAGAGACCCAGTACTTC. Its translation: CASNLQGQETQYF. The V call is TRBV28, the J call TRBJ2-5, with a tentative D call TRBD1 (6 bases). The germline CDR1 and CDR2 sequences are MDHEN and SYDVKM. The CDR3 sequence is 13 residues long.

This clonotype has a handful of counts. The genes are TRBV25-1 and TRBJ1-2; perhaps TRBD1 as D (5 bases). Germline V CDR1 and CDR2: MGHDK, SYGVNS. Trimming pared 3 bases from V and 8 bases from J, leaving 13 bases between. This CDR3 has 13 amino acids. The CDR3 is CASSDWQGGGYTF. The CDR3, as DNA: TGTGCCAGCAGTGATTGGCAGGGAGGCGGCTACACCTTC.

This clonotype was recorded a few times. The genes are TRBV20-1 and TRBJ1-4; a possible D gene is TRBD1 (6 bases). The V gene lost 4 bases and the J gene lost 4 bases, with 10 bases spanning the gap. This CDR3 is 13 amino acids long. CDR1 and CDR2 (germline): DFQATT, SNEGSKA (reference sequence). This CDR3 reads CSANRDINEKLFF. The CDR3 DNA reads as TGCAGTGCTAATAGGGACATTAATGAAAAACTGTTTTTT.

This clonotype was detected a few times. V is TRBV3-1 and J is TRBJ1-3, with D unresolved. The germline V gene encodes CDR1 LGHDT and CDR2 YNNKEL (reference sequence). This CDR3 is 17 amino acids long. The V and J ends lost 2 bases and 0 bases respectively, with 14 bases between them. CDR3 region: CASSQRFLGYSGNTIYF. For the CDR3, the DNA is TGTGCCAGCAGCCAAAGGTTTTTGGGCTACTCTGGAAACACCATATATTTT. Based on the CDR3 plus reference TRBV3-1 and TRBJ1-3, the full variable domain is DTAVSQTPKYLVTQMGNDKSIKCEQNLGHDTMYWYKQDSKKFLKIMFSYNNKELIINETVPNRFSPKSPDKAHLNLHINSLELGDSAVYFCASSQRFLGYSGNTIYFGEGSWLTVV.